Sequencing of this TCR beta chain was carried out in a study of OX40 agonist ivuxolimab in advanced cancers. Turning to the study itself: People who had prior anti-PD-1, anti-PD-L1 or anti-CTLA-4 therapy could take part, and around 39% had some.

Study-level points and caveats: Within 6 weeks, CD4+ and CD8+ blood T cells expanded clonally at 0.1 to 3.0 mg/kg. There were, on average, more expanded clones in CD8+ T cells than in CD4+.

Systemic immunosuppression or autoimmune disease history was grounds to exclude patients. Trimming pared 5 bases from V and 8 bases from J, leaving 24 bases between. There are 16 residues in the CDR3. Germline CDR1 and CDR2: SEHNR and FQNEAQ (reference sequence). This clone was found once. Its antigen is as yet unknown. Some clones are missing from TCRdb's copy, which holds only in-frame ones; the method was immunoSEQ multiplex PCR. The data hold over 60,000 clones, with over 75% observed a single time. This sequence joins TRBV7-9 and TRBJ1-2; perhaps TRBD1 as D (5 bases). The clonotype comes from an adult with an advanced solid tumor such as melanoma, head and neck, liver or kidney cancer. The input for sequencing was CD4+ or CD8+ T cells sorted from blood, taken in a trial of the OX40 agonist ivuxolimab. DNA for the CDR3: TGTGCCAGCAGCCCCATTGCGCAGGGACCCCATTCGGGCTACACCTTC. This translates into CASSPIAQGPHSGYTF.